A selection of T cell receptor beta chains follows, all from one sample in a study of T-cell reconstitution after alpha-beta-depleted transplantation in children. TCRdb used MiXCR to reprocess the PCR reads, holding one entry per CDR3 protein. The table shows about 27,000 distinct CDR3 sequences, with roughly 5.7% occurring only once. The material was PBMCs, mostly from graft donor cells, obtained 180 days after TCRalphabeta/CD19-depleted stem cell transplant. Receptor source: a male patient younger than 18 who had a stem cell transplant for acute myeloid leukemia, so the T cells may come from the graft donor. The CDR3 runs from the conserved cysteine through the conserved F or W. The order of the fields is V gene, D gene, J gene, clone size, CDR3 DNA, CDR3 protein. A D gene is named only where the DNA matches it firmly. Only some rows state a clone size, as once, few, many or a class for expanded clones.

>TRBV12-3/TRBV12-4|.|TRBJ1-1|many
TGTGCCAGCACCCCCTTAAGATTTCCGAACACTGAAGCTTTCTTT
CASTPLRFPNTEAFF
>TRBV18|.|TRBJ1-1|many
TGTGCCAGCTCAACGACAGGAGTAGGGAACACTGAAGCTTTCTTT
CASSTTGVGNTEAFF
>TRBV4-1|TRBD1|TRBJ2-5|many
TGCGCCAGCAGCCAAGAAGGGGGCAGGGAAGAGACCCAGTACTTC
CASSQEGGREETQYF
>TRBV7-9|.|TRBJ2-7|many
TGTGCCAGCAGCTTATGGGGTAGCGAGCAGTACTTC
CASSLWGSEQYF
>TRBV12-3/TRBV12-4|.|TRBJ2-4|many
TGTGCCAGCAGACCACAGGGAGCCAAAAACATTCAGTACTTC
CASRPQGAKNIQYF
>TRBV4-2|.|TRBJ2-3|many
TGTGCCAGCAGCCAAGAATTTGCCCCCGTAGATACGCAGTATTTT
CASSQEFAPVDTQYF
>TRBV3-1|.|TRBJ2-1|many
TGTGCCAGCAGCCAACAGAGTTATGAGCAGTTCTTC
CASSQQSYEQFF
>TRBV4-2|.|TRBJ1-5|many
TGTGCCAGCAGCCAAGATCTTGAGGGGTACGGCAATCAGCCCCAGCATTTT
CASSQDLEGYGNQPQHF
>TRBV10-3|.|TRBJ2-3|many
TGTGCCATCAGTGAGTCAGCGTCAGATACGCAGTATTTT
CAISESASDTQYF
>TRBV20-1|TRBD2|TRBJ2-1|many
TGCAGTGCTAGCTTAACGACGGGGGGGAGCTACAATGAGCAGTTCTTC
CSASLTTGGSYNEQFF
>TRBV11-1|TRBD1|TRBJ2-7|many
TGTGCCAGCAGCTTTACAGGGGTCGCCCCCTACGAGCAGTACTTC
CASSFTGVAPYEQYF
>TRBV7-8|TRBD1|TRBJ2-7|many
TGTGCCAGCAGCCAAAAGTGGGGGACAGTGACCTACGAGCAGTACTTC
CASSQKWGTVTYEQYF
>TRBV28|TRBD1|TRBJ1-1|many
TGTGCCAGCAGTCCCACCCGGGACAGGGGAACAGTAGACACTGAAGCTTTCTTT
CASSPTRDRGTVDTEAFF
>TRBV6-2/TRBV6-3|.|TRBJ2-5|many
TGTGCCAGCAGCTACGACAAGGGTACCGTCCAAGAGACCCAGTACTTC
CASSYDKGTVQETQYF
>TRBV11-2|TRBD2|TRBJ2-5|few
TGTGCCAGCAGCTTAGATGTCCCCAGCGGCCTAGCGGGAGACGAAAACCAAGAGACCCAGTACTTC
CASSLDVPSGLAGDENQETQYF
>TRBV18|.|TRBJ1-5|many
TGTGCCAGCTCAGCCTCCGACGGGCCGAATCAGCCCCAGCATTTT
CASSASDGPNQPQHF
>TRBV5-6|.|TRBJ2-1|.
TGTGCCAGCAGCCCCGGGTTGCGCTCCTACAATGAGCAGTTCTTC
CASSPGLRSYNEQFF
>TRBV20-1|.|TRBJ1-1|many
TGCAGTGCTAGAGACTGGGACTCTCCGCGTACTGAAGCTTTCTTT
CSARDWDSPRTEAFF
>TRBV7-3|.|TRBJ2-3|many
TGTGCCAGCAGCATCCCGGCCCAACAAGATACGCAGTATTTT
CASSIPAQQDTQYF
>TRBV7-2|.|TRBJ1-3|many
TGTGCCAGCAGCTTAGGGGCCGGAAACACCATATATTTT
CASSLGAGNTIYF
>TRBV19|.|TRBJ1-2|.
TGTGCCAGTAGGAACAGGGCCGGACGCAATGATGGCTACACCTTC
CASRNRAGRNDGYTF
>TRBV29-1|.|TRBJ1-1|many
TGCAGCGTCGATCCATTGAACACTGAAGCTTTCTTT
CSVDPLNTEAFF
>TRBV7-3|TRBD1|TRBJ1-2|many
TGTGCCAGCAGCGGAGGACAGGGGGCGAGCGGCTACACCTTC
CASSGGQGASGYTF
>TRBV19|.|TRBJ2-2|.
TGTGCCAGTAGTATAGTGAGACAGGCCGGGGAGCTGTTTTTT
CASSIVRQAGELFF
>TRBV3-2|.|TRBJ2-2|medium-sized
TGTGCCAGCAACCCGGGAAACACCGGGGAGCTGTTTTTT
CASNPGNTGELFF
>TRBV6-2/TRBV6-3|TRBD2|TRBJ2-3|few
TGTGCCAGCAGTTACGCGGCGGGAGGGCCAATCAGGAAAGATACGCAGTATTTT
CASSYAAGGPIRKDTQYF
>TRBV30|.|TRBJ2-3|few
TGTGCCTGGAGTCACCTTCTCTTCAGGATAACAGATACGCAGTATTTT
CAWSHLLFRITDTQYF
>TRBV10-3|.|TRBJ1-2|many
TGTGCCATCAGTGAGTCAAAGGGGGTCGGCTACACCTTC
CAISESKGVGYTF
>TRBV27|.|TRBJ2-5|many
TGTGCCAGCACCTCCCCGGGACCTACCCCAGAGACCCAGTACTTC
CASTSPGPTPETQYF
>TRBV5-1|.|TRBJ2-6|many
TGCGCCAGCAGCCCCGGGGGGACAGTTCCCTCTGGGGCCAACGTCCTGACTTTC
CASSPGGTVPSGANVLTF
>TRBV29-1|.|TRBJ1-1|few
TGCAGCGTCGCTCGGGGGATGAAGAACACTGAAGCTTTCTTT
CSVARGMKNTEAFF
>TRBV7-9|.|TRBJ2-1|many
TGTGCCAGCAGCTCACTACAGGGGAGGTATCGAAATGAGCAGTTCTTC
CASSSLQGRYRNEQFF
>TRBV20-1|.|TRBJ2-1|many
TGCAGTGCTAGAGGCGGCCCGCTCTACAATGAGCAGTTCTTC
CSARGGPLYNEQFF
>TRBV6-5|.|TRBJ2-2|many
TGTGCCAGCAGTACCCTTTCAGGGGGAGGCGGGGAGCTGTTTTTT
CASSTLSGGGGELFF
>TRBV6-1|.|TRBJ2-5|many
TGTGCCAGCAGTGAAGGGACGGGACTCGGTGAGGAGACCCAGTACTTC
CASSEGTGLGEETQYF
>TRBV29-1|.|TRBJ1-3|many
TGCAGCGTTGAAACAGGGAGGTCCAACACCATATATTTT
CSVETGRSNTIYF
>TRBV28|TRBD1|TRBJ2-5|many
TGTGCCAGCAGTCCCTGGACAGGGGAAGAGACCCAGTACTTC
CASSPWTGEETQYF
>TRBV27|.|TRBJ2-3|many
TGTGCCAGCAGTTTAGTCGGAGATACGCAGTATTTT
CASSLVGDTQYF
>TRBV6-1|TRBD1|TRBJ2-3|many
TGTGCCAGCAGTGGCCGGGACAGGCTTTCAGATACGCAGTATTTT
CASSGRDRLSDTQYF
>TRBV16|TRBD1|TRBJ1-2|many
TGTGCCAGCAGCCAGACAGGGGGCGCTTATGGCTACACCTTC
CASSQTGGAYGYTF
>TRBV9|TRBD2|TRBJ2-7|many
TGTGCCCCTCAGGGCGGGAGGCACGAGCAGTACTTC
CAPQGGRHEQYF